Below, one T cell receptor beta chain is given with its context. Its antigen remains unidentified. Base qualities are not provided; no much larger clone lies one nucleotide away. The treatment or condition label on this specimen signifies: over 15 received Ad26.COV2.S at low or high dose, single or two shots; several received placebo; per-sample allocation not given. Repertoires of vaccine and placebo recipients were sequenced from samples taken on day 63 after the first injection. In Cohort 1b, roughly 26 adults aged 18-55 years were enrolled at a single site in Boston, USA, between 29 July and 7 August 2020. Ad26.COV2.S was a replication-incompetent adenovirus type 26 vector that expressed a prefusion-stabilized SARS-CoV-2 spike protein derived from the original Wuhan strain. CDR1 and CDR2 are read off the germline V gene as MDHEN and SYDVKM. Measured from the cysteine to the phenylalanine, the CDR3 is 15 residues long. Only the CDR3 region is kept as DNA, spanning 45 bases read in frame from base 1. V loses 6 bases at its end and J loses 3 bases; junction bases beyond the gene matches: 7.

The immunoSEQ Assay was the method used to sequence TCRbeta CDR3 regions. After extraction, genomic DNA underwent amplification by bias-controlled multiplex PCR, followed by high-throughput sequencing. The authors' pipeline ran thus. To quantify the absolute abundance of each unique TCRbeta CDR3 region, sequences were collapsed and filtered. T cell fraction was estimated by normalizing TCRbeta template counts to usable DNA, which was measured by amplifying reference genes present in all nucleated cells. Repertoire TCRs were annotated as SARS-CoV-2-specific when V gene, CDR3 amino acid sequence and J gene were exactly matched to a known reactive TCR set. MIRA supplied the reference SARS-CoV-2 TCR set, which was filtered for enrichment in COVID-19-positive ImmuneCODE repertoires so that public or cross-reactive TCRs were removed. Using the MIRA antigens, annotated TCRs were further analysed by specific ORF or by position within an ORF. Depth was the summed frequency of annotated unique rearrangements, while breadth was defined as annotated unique rearrangements over total unique productive rearrangements. Two-sided Wilcoxon rank-sum tests were applied when comparing TCR breadth between groups. Entries here come from immuneACCESS through TCRdb and include only in-frame sequences with V and J called. Some clones fail to appear in such tables; in the studies checked, an unresolved V gene covers under half of the shortfall, and the cause of the remainder is unknown. Clonal size and the V and J genes are those of that table, whereas D and trimming came from the DNA. The sample data list about 400,000 clones, and about nine tenths of these were observed just once. Of the sample, under 2% falls within the top ten clones.

This record belongs to a study of Ad26.COV2.S vaccination and SARS-CoV-2 variants (dated by TCRdb to the early 2020s). About the full investigation: Vaccine-arm donors were drawn from COV1001, a multicentre, randomized, double-blind, placebo-controlled phase I-IIa trial of Ad26.COV2.S in healthy adults. Ad26.COV2.S was administered intramuscularly at a dose of 5x10^10 or 1x10^11 viral particles, either as one shot or as two shots given 56 days apart. TCRbeta repertoire sequencing served as the tool for gauging how specific and how broad the SARS-CoV-2-reactive T cell receptors were following Ad26.COV2.S vaccination. A total of approximately 30 samples were included in the TCR-sequenced set, comprising 19 Ad26.COV2.S vaccine recipients, 5 placebo recipients and 8 SARS-CoV-2 convalescent individuals. Participants in the trial were split at random into five groups of five each, receiving low-dose or high-dose Ad26.COV2.S once or twice, or else placebo on both occasions. Investigators remained blinded to trial group allocation during experiments and outcome assessment. On the study overall, not on this receptor specifically: Substantial breadth of spike-specific CD8+ and CD4+ T cell responses was reported after vaccination. It was noted by the authors that total T cell responses may have been underestimated by the TCR breadth and depth analyses. Vaccine and placebo recipients had comparable non-spike TCR breadth, which fits with the vaccine containing only spike. Ad26.COV2.S recipients had higher spike-specific TCR breadth than placebo recipients (P = 0.0014). Comparing responses between vaccine doses or regimens was not something the study was powered to do.

The source of this sequence is a person aged 18 to 65 who received the Ad26.COV2.S COVID-19 vaccine or a placebo. The source was peripheral blood, collected in a trial of Ad26.COV2.S vaccine versus placebo. The rearranged chain carries TRBV28 and TRBJ2-7, and 11 bases in between align with TRBD1. The CDR3 reads as follows: CASSPSGTGGYEQYF. Here is the DNA: TGTGCCAGCAGCCCCTCCGGGACAGGGGGCTACGAGCAGTACTTC.